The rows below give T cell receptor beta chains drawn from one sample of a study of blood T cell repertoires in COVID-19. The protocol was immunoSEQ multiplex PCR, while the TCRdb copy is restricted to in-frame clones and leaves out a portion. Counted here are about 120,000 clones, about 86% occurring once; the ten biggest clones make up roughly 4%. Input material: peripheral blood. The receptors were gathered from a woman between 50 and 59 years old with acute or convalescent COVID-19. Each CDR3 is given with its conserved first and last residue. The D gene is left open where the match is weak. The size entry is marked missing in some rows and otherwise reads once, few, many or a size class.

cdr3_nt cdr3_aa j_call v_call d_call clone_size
TGCAGTGCACGGGACACCACGGACGTCGTTTTT CSARDTTDVVF TRBJ1-4 TRBV20-1 . .
TGTGCCAGCAGCCCACGACAGGGGGCTTGGAATGAGCAGTTCTTC CASSPRQGAWNEQFF TRBJ2-1 TRBV11-2 TRBD1 .
TGTGCCAGCTCGCCTAGCGGGGTTACAGATACGCAGTATTTT CASSPSGVTDTQYF TRBJ2-3 TRBV5-4 TRBD2 .
TGCGCCAGCAGCTGGGGGCGCCCCACGGCAGGTGAAAAACTGTTTTTT CASSWGRPTAGEKLFF TRBJ1-4 TRBV5-1 . once
TGTGCCAGCAGTGAAGGACTGGGATTCGGGGGCTACACCTTC CASSEGLGFGGYTF TRBJ1-2 TRBV25-1 . .
TGTGCCACCAGCAGCCCCGGGACAGGGGGGAATTCACCCCTCCACTTT CATSSPGTGGNSPLHF TRBJ1-6 TRBV15 TRBD1 once
TGTGCCAGCAGTGAAGCAGGACAGGCGTCTGGCTACACCTTC CASSEAGQASGYTF TRBJ1-2 TRBV2 TRBD1 .
TGTGCCAGTAGCAAGGGGACAGTCAACTATGGCTACACCTTC CASSKGTVNYGYTF TRBJ1-2 TRBV19 TRBD1 .
TGCGCCAGCAGACCGGGGGGTTTGGATAGCAATGAGCAGTTCTTC CASRPGGLDSNEQFF TRBJ2-1 TRBV5-1 TRBD2 .
TGTGCCAGCAGTATCATGACTAGCGGGAGTCCCGAGCAGTACTTC CASSIMTSGSPEQYF TRBJ2-7 TRBV28 TRBD2 .
TGTGCCAGCAGTTTGTACGGCGGGGTGGGCTCTGGGGCCAACGTCCTGACTTTC CASSLYGGVGSGANVLTF TRBJ2-6 TRBV28 . .
TGTGCCTGCAGGGGGCTTTACAATGAGCAGTTCTTC CACRGLYNEQFF TRBJ2-1 TRBV30 TRBD1 once
TGCAGTGCTAGTTCTTTAGAGGAGAGGGCGACTAATGAAAAACTGTTTTTT CSASSLEERATNEKLFF TRBJ1-4 TRBV20-1 . .
TGTGCCACCCTGATACTAGCGGATTCGCCCGGGGAGCTGTTTTTT CATLILADSPGELFF TRBJ2-2 TRBV6-5 TRBD2 .
TGTGCCAGTAGTCAGGGCTTAAGGCAGCCCCAGCATTTT CASSQGLRQPQHF TRBJ1-5 TRBV19 . .
TGTGCCAGCAGCCCAGGGGCCCGGTACGAGCAGTACTTC CASSPGARYEQYF TRBJ2-7 TRBV7-9 . .
TGTGCCAGTAAGGGGACAGTCAATAGCAATCAGCCCCAGCATTTT CASKGTVNSNQPQHF TRBJ1-5 TRBV19 TRBD1 .
TGTGCCAGCAGCTCGATTCAGGGTACGCAGTATTTT CASSSIQGTQYF TRBJ2-3 TRBV6-5 . .